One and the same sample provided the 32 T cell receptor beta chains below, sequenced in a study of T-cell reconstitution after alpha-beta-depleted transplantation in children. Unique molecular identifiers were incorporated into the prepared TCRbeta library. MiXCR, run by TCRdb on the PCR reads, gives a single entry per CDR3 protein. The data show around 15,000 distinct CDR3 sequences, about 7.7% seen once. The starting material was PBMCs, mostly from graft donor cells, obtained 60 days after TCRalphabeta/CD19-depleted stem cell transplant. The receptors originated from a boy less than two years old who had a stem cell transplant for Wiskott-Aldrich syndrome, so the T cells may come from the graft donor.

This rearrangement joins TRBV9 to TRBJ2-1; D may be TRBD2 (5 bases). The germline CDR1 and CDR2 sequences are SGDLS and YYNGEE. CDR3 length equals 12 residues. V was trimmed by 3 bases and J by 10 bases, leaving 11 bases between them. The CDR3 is CASSARSGEQFF. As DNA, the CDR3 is TGTGCCAGCAGCGCTAGGAGCGGAGAGCAGTTCTTC.

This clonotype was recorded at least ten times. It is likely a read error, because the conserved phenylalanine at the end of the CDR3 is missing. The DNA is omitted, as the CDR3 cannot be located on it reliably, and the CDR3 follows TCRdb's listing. The CDR3 protein is CASSLAIRDREA. This sequence joins TRBV7-9 and TRBJ1-3; the table's D call, TRBD1, was not checked against the DNA. The CDR3 extends over 12 residues, inclusive of both ends. Germline values: CDR1 SEHNR, CDR2 FQNEAQ (reference sequence).

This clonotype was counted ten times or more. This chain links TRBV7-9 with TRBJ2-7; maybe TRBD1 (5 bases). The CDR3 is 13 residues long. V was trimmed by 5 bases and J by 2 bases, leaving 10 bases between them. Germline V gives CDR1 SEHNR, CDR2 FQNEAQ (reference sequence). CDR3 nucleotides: TGTGCCAGCAGCCCCCCAGGGCCCTACGAGCAGTACTTC. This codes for CASSPPGPYEQYF.

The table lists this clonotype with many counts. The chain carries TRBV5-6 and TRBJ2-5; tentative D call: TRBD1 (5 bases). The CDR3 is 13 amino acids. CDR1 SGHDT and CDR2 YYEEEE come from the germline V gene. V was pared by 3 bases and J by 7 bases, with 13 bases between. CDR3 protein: CASSSGQFGTQYF. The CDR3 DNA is TGTGCCAGCAGCTCCGGACAATTCGGGACCCAGTACTTC.

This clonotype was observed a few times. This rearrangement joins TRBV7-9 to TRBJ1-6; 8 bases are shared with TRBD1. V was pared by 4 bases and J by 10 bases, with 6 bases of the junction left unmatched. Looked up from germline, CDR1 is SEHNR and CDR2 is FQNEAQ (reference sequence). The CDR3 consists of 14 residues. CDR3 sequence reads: CASSYGQGRSPLHF. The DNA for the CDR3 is TGTGCCAGCAGCTACGGACAGGGAAGATCACCCCTCCACTTT.

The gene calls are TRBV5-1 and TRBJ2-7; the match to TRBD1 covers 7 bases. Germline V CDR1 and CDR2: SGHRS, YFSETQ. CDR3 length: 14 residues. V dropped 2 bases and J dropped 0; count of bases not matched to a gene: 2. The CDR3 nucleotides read TGCGCCAGCAGCTTACGGGACAGCTCCTACGAGCAGTACTTC. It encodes CASSLRDSSYEQYF. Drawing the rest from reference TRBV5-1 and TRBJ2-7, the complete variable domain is KAGVTQTPRYLIKTRGQQVTLSCSPISGHRSVSWYQQTPGQGLQFLFEYFSETQRNKGNFPGRFSGRQFSNSRSEMNVSTLELGDSALYLCASSLRDSSYEQYFGPGTRLTVT.

For the CDR3, the DNA is TGTGCCAGCGGAAGAAATGAGCAGTTCTTC. It encodes CASGRNEQFF. This chain links TRBV12-3 or TRBV12-4 with TRBJ2-1, with D unresolved. V lost 8 bases and J 7 bases, leaving 6 bases between the germline ends. The CDR3 loop spans 10 amino acids.

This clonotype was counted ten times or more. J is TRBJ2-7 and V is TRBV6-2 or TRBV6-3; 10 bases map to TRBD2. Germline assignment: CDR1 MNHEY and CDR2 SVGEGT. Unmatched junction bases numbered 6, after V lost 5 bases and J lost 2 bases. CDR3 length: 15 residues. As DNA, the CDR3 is TGTGCCAGCAGTATTAGCGGGAGGAGGCCCTACGAGCAGTACTTC. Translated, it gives CASSISGRRPYEQYF.

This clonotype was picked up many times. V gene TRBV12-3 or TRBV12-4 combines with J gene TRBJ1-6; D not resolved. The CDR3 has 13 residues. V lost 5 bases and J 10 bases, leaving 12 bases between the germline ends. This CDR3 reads CASSKYVGSPLHF. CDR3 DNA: TGTGCCAGCAGTAAATACGTCGGGTCACCCCTCCACTTT.

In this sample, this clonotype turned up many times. The CDR3 protein is CASSLDGGANTGELFF. For the CDR3, the DNA is TGCGCCAGCAGCTTGGATGGGGGCGCGAACACCGGGGAGCTGTTTTTT. This chain links TRBV5-1 with TRBJ2-2; TRBD1 might be the D (6 bases). With 0 bases removed from V and 0 bases from J, the gap between germline ends came to 9 bases. The CDR3 spans 16 residues. Germline V CDR1 and CDR2: SGHRS, YFSETQ. Full variable domain (outside the CDR3, taken from reference TRBV5-1 and TRBJ2-2): KAGVTQTPRYLIKTRGQQVTLSCSPISGHRSVSWYQQTPGQGLQFLFEYFSETQRNKGNFPGRFSGRQFSNSRSEMNVSTLELGDSALYLCASSLDGGANTGELFFGEGSRLTVL.

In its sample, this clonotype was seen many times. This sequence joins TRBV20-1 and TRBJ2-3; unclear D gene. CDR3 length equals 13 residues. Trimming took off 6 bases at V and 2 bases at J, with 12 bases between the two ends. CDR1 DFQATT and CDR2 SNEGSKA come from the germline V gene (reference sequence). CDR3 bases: TGCAGTGCAACGGATGAATACACAGATACGCAGTATTTT. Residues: CSATDEYTDTQYF.

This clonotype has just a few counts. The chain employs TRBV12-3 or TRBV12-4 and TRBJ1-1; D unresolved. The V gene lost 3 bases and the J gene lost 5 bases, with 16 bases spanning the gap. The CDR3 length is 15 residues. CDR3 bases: TGTGCCAGCAGTTTCCATGGACGGGGAGGGACTGAAGCTTTCTTT. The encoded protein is CASSFHGRGGTEAFF.

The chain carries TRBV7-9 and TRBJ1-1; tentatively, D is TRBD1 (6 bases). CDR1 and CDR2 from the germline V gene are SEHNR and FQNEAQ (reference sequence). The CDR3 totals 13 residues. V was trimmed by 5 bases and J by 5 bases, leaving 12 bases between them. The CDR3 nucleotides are TGTGCCAGCAGCCTCGGACAGCAGACTGAAGCTTTCTTT. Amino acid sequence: CASSLGQQTEAFF.

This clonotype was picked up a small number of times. CDR3 in amino acids: CATKGRVAGEADTQYF. The CDR3 DNA reads as TGTGCCACTAAGGGCAGGGTAGCGGGAGAAGCAGATACGCAGTATTTT. The chain recombines TRBV10-3 with TRBJ2-3; TRBD2 matches 9 bases. Germline V gene lookup returns CDR1 ENHRY and CDR2 SYGVKD. V gave up 10 bases and J gave up 4 bases; unmatched junction bases: 15. The CDR3 spans 16 residues.

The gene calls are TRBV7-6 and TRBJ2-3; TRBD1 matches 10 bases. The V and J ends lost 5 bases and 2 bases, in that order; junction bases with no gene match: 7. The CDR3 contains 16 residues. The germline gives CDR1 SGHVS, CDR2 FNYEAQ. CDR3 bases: TGTGCCAGCAGCCGAGACAGGGGGCCGGACACAGATACGCAGTATTTT. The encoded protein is CASSRDRGPDTDTQYF.

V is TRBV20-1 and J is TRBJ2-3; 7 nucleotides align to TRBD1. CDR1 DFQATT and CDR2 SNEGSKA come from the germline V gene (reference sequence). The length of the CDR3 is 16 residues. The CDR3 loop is CSSRVQGVRFTDTQYF. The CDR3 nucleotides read TGCAGCTCTCGAGTCCAGGGGGTCAGATTCACAGATACGCAGTATTTT.

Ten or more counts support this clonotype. The CDR3 sequence is CASSLEQLSTYNEQFF. As DNA, the CDR3 is TGTGCCAGCAGCTTAGAACAGCTTTCCACCTACAATGAGCAGTTCTTC. The gene calls are TRBV7-2 and TRBJ2-1, with D hard to call. V gave up 1 base and J gave up 2 bases, with 12 bases separating them. This CDR3 contains 16 residues. Germline V gene lookup returns CDR1 SGHTA and CDR2 FQGNSA.

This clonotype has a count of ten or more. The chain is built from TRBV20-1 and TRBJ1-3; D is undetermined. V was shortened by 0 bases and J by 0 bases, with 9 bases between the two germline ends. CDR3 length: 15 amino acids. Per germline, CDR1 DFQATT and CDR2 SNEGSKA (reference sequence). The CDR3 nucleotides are TGCAGTGCTAGAGATCGGTTGACCTCTGGAAACACCATATATTTT. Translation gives CSARDRLTSGNTIYF.

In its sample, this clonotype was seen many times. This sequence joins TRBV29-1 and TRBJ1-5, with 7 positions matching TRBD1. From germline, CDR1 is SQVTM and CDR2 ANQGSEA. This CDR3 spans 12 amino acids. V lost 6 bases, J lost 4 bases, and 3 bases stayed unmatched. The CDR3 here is CSVGQFNQPQHF. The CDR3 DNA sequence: TGCAGCGTGGGACAGTTTAATCAGCCCCAGCATTTT.

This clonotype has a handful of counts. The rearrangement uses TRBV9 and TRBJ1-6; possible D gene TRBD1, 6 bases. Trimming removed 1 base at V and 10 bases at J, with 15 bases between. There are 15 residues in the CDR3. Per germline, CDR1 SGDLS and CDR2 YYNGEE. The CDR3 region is CASSVQDRLSSPLHF. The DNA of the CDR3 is TGTGCCAGCAGCGTACAAGACAGGCTAAGCTCACCCCTCCACTTT.

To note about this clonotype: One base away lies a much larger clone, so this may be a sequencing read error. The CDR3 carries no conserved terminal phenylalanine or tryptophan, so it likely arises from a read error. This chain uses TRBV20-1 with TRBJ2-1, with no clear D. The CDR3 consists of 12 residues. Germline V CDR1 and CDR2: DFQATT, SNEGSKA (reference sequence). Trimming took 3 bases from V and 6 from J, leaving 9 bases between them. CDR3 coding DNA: TGCAGTGCTAGCGGGCAAATCAATGAGCAGTTCCTC. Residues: CSASGQINEQFL.

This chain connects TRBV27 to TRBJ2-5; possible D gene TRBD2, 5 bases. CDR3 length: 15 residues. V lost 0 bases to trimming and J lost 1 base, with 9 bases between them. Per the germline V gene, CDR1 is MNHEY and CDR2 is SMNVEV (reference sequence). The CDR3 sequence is CASSLSAGRQETQYF. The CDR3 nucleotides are TGTGCCAGCAGTTTATCGGCGGGTCGCCAAGAGACCCAGTACTTC.

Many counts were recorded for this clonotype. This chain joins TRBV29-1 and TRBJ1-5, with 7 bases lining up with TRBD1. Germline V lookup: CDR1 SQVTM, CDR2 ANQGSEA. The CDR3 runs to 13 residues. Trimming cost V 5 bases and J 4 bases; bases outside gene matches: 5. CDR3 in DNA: TGCAGCGTTTTAGGACAGGCAAATCAGCCCCAGCATTTT. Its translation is CSVLGQANQPQHF.

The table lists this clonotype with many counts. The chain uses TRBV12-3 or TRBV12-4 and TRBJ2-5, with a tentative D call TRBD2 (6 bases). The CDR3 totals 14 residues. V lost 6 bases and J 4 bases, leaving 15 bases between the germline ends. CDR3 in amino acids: CASSYLAGGETQYF. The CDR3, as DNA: TGTGCCAGCAGCTACCTCGCCGGGGGAGAGACCCAGTACTTC.

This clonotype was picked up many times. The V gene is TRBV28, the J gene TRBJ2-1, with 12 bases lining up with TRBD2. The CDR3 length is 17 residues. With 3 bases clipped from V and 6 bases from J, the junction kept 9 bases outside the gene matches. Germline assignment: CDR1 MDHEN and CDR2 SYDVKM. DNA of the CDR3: TGTGCCAGCAGTTTGTTCACTAGCGGGAGGCCGGGCAATGAGCAGTTCTTC. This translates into CASSLFTSGRPGNEQFF. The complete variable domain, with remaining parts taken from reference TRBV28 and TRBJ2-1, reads DVKVTQSSRYLVKRTGEKVFLECVQDMDHENMFWYRQDPGLGLRLIYFSYDVKMKEKGDIPEGYSVSREKKERFSLILESASTNQTSMYLCASSLFTSGRPGNEQFFGPGTRLTVL.

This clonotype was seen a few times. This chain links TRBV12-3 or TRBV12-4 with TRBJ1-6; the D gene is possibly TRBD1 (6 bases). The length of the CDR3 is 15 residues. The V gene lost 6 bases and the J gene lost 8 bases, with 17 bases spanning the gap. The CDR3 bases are TGTGCCAGCAGGTACCTCACAGGGTTGGATTCACCCCTCCACTTT. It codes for CASRYLTGLDSPLHF.

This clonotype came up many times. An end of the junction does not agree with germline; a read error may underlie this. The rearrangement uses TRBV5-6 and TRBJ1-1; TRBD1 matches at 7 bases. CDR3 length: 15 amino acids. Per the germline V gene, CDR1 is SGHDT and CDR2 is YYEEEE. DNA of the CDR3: TGTGCCAGCAGCCTCACAGGGACAGTGGACACTGAAGTTTTCTTT. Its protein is CASSLTGTVDTEVFF. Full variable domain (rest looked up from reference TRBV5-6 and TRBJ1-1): DAGVTQSPTHLIKTRGQQVTLRCSPKSGHDTVSWYQQALGQGPQFIFQYYEEEERQRGNFPDRFSGHQFPNYSSELNVNALLLGDSALYLCASSLTGTVDTEVFFGQGTRLTVV.

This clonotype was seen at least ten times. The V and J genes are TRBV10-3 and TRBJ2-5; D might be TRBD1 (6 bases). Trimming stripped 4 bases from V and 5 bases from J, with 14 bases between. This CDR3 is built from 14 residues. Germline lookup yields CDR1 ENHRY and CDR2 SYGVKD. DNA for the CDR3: TGTGCCATCAGTGCTAGGGGGAGTGGGGAGACCCAGTACTTC. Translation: CAISARGSGETQYF.

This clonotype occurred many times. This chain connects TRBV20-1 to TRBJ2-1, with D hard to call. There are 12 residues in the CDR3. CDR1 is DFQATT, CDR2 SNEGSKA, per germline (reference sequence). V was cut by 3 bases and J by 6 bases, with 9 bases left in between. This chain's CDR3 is CSASERTNEQFF. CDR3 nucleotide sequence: TGCAGTGCTAGTGAGCGAACCAATGAGCAGTTCTTC.

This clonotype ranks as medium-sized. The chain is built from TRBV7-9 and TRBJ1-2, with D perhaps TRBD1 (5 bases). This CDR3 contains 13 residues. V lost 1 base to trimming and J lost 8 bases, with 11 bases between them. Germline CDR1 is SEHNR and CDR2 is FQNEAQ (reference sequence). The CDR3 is CASSLVGGLGYTF. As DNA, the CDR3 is TGTGCCAGCAGCTTAGTCGGGGGTCTGGGCTACACCTTC.

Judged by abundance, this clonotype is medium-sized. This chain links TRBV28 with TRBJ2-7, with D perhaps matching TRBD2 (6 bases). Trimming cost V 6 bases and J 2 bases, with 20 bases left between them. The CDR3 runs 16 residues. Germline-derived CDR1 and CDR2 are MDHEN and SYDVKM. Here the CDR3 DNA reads TGTGCCAGCAGCCTTGGGGGGACCGCACCCACCTACGAGCAGTACTTC. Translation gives CASSLGGTAPTYEQYF. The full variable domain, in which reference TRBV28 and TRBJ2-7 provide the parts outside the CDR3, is DVKVTQSSRYLVKRTGEKVFLECVQDMDHENMFWYRQDPGLGLRLIYFSYDVKMKEKGDIPEGYSVSREKKERFSLILESASTNQTSMYLCASSLGGTAPTYEQYFGPGTRLTVT.

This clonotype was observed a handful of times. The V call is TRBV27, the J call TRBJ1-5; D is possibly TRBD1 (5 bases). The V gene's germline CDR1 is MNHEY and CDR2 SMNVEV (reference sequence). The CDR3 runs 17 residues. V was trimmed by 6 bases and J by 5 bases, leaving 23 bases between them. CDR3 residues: CASRPTTGTGGYQPQHF. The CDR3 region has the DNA TGTGCCAGCAGACCGACGACCGGGACCGGAGGGTATCAGCCCCAGCATTTT.